Each of the 6 T cell receptor beta chains below was sequenced from the same sample in a study of T cell repertoires in cytomegalovirus infection. TCRdb fed the reads into MiXCR, producing one record per CDR3 protein. The sample carries under 200,000 distinct CDR3 sequences, 8% to 10% recorded once. Sequencing was carried out using PBMCs. The receptors come from a human donor in good health (CMV status not recorded). Some clones in this sample may be carry-over from other donors' samples.

This clonotype was found many times. The V gene is TRBV4-2, the J gene TRBJ1-2, with D possibly matching TRBD1 (5 bases). With 4 bases removed from V and 2 bases from J, the gap between germline ends came to 20 bases. Looked up from germline, CDR1 is LGHNA and CDR2 is YNFKEQ. This CDR3 contains 17 residues. CDR3 protein: CASSPSRREGTNYGYTF. CDR3 nucleotide sequence: TGTGCCAGCAGCCCCTCCAGGAGGGAAGGGACCAACTATGGCTACACCTTC.

The table lists this clonotype with many counts. The chain carries TRBV6-1 and TRBJ2-2; TRBD1 matches 9 bases. The trim removed 8 bases at V and 1 base at J, leaving 2 bases unmatched. This CDR3 has 14 amino acids. Looked up from germline, CDR1 is MNHNS and CDR2 is SASEGT. CDR3 loop: CASGGQGNTGELFF. The CDR3 coding sequence is TGTGCCAGCGGGGGACAGGGGAACACCGGGGAGCTGTTTTTT.

In this sample, this clonotype turned up many times. The J gene is TRBJ2-1, the V gene TRBV11-2; D gene unclear. Trimming removed 1 base from V and 0 bases from J, with 7 bases in between. Germline CDR1 is SGHAT and CDR2 is FQNNGV. The CDR3 runs to 15 residues. CDR3 amino acids: CASSLAGNSYNEQFF. The CDR3 nucleotides are TGTGCCAGCAGCTTAGCGGGCAACTCCTACAATGAGCAGTTCTTC.

Note on this clonotype: This may come from a read error, since a much larger clone is one base off. This chain links TRBV7-9 with TRBJ1-1; D gene uncertain. V was trimmed by 0 bases and J by 1 base, leaving 6 bases between them. There are 14 residues in the CDR3. Germline V lookup: CDR1 SEHNR, CDR2 FQNEAQ (reference sequence). The CDR3 sequence: CASSLALANTEAFF. Here the CDR3 DNA reads TGTGCCAGCAGCTTAGCTTTGGCGAACACTGAAGCTTTCTTT.

V is TRBV28 and J is TRBJ1-6; TRBD1 matches at 9 bases. V shed 2 bases and J 1 base; nucleotides not matched to a gene: 9. Germline V lookup: CDR1 MDHEN, CDR2 SYDVKM. This CDR3 is 19 amino acids long. CDR3: CASSLTRDRALSYNSPLHF. CDR3 coding DNA: TGTGCCAGCAGTTTAACTAGGGACAGGGCCCTTTCCTATAATTCACCCCTCCACTTT.

This clonotype was recorded at least ten times. This chain connects TRBV14 to TRBJ2-7, with a possible D match to TRBD2 (6 bases). CDR1 and CDR2 from the germline V gene are SGHDN and FVKESK. This CDR3 region has 15 residues. The V and J ends lost 1 base and 2 bases respectively, with 12 bases between them. CDR3 in DNA: TGTGCCAGCAGCCAAGGGTTAGCGGAGCCCTACGAGCAGTACTTC. As protein: CASSQGLAEPYEQYF.